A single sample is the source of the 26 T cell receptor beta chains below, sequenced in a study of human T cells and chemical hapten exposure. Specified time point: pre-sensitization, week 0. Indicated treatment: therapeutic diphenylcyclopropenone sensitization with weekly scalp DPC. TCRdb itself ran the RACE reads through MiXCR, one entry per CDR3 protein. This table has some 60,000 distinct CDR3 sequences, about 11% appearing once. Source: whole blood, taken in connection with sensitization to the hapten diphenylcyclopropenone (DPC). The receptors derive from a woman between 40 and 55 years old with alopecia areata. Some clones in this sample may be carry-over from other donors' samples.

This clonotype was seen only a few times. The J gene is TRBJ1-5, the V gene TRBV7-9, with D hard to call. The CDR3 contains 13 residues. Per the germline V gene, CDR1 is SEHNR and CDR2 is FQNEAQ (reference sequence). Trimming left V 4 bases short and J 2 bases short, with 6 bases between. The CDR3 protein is CASSSHGNQPQHF. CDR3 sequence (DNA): TGTGCCAGCAGCTCCCATGGCAATCAGCCCCAGCATTTT.

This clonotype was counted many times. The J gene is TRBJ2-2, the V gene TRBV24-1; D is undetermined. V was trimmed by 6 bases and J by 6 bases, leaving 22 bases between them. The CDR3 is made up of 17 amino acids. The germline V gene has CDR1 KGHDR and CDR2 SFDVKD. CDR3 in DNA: TGTGCCACCAGTCCAATGAACAGCTTTCGAATGCCCGGGGAGCTGTTTTTT. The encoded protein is CATSPMNSFRMPGELFF.

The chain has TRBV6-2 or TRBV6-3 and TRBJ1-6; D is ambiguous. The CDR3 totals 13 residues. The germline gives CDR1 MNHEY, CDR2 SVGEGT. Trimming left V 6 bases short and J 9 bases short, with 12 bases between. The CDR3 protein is CASSRPPSSPLHF. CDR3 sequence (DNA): TGTGCCAGCAGCCGTCCACCTAGTTCACCCCTCCACTTT.

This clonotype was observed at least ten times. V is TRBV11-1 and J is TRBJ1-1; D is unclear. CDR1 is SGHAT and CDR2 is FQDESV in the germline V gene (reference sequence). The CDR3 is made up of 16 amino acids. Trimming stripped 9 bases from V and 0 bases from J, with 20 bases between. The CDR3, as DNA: TGTGCCAGTTCGGCCTACACCCCTCTGATGAACACTGAAGCTTTCTTT. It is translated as CASSAYTPLMNTEAFF.

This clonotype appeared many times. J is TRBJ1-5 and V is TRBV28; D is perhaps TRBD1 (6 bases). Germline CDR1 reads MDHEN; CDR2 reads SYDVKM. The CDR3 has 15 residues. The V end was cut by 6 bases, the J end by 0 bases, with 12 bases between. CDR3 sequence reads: CASSPGTTSNQPQHF. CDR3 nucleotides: TGTGCCAGCAGCCCCGGGACAACTAGCAATCAGCCCCAGCATTTT.

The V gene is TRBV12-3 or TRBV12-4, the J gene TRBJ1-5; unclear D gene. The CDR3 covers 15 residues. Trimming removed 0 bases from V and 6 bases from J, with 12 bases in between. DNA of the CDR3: TGTGCCAGCAGTTTAGCCATCCTGGGCCTTCAGCCCCAGCATTTT. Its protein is CASSLAILGLQPQHF.

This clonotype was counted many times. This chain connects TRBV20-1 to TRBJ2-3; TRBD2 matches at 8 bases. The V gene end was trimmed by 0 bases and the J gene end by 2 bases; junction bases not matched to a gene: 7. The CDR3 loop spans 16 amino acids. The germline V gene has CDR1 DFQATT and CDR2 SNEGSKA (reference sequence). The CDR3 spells CSARDPQRGSTDTQYF. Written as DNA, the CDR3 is TGCAGTGCTAGAGATCCCCAGCGGGGGTCCACAGATACGCAGTATTTT.

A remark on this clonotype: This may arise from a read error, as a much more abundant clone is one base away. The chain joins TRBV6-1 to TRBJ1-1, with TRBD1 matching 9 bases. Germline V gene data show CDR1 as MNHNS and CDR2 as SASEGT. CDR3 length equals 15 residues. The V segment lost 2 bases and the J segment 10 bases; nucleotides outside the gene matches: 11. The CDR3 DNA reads TGTGCCAGCAGTGAAACCTCGACAGGGGGTAAAAGAGCTTTCTTT. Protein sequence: CASSETSTGGKRAFF.

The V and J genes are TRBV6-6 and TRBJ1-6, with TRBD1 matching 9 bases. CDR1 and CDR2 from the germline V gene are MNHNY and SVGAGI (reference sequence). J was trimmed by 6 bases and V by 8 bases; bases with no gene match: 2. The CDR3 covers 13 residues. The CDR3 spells CASWGQGNSPLHF. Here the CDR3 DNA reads TGTGCCAGCTGGGGACAGGGTAATTCACCCCTCCACTTT.

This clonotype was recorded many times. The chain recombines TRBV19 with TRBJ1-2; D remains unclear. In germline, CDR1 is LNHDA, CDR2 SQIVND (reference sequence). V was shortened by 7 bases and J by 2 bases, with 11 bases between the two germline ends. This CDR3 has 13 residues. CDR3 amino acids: CASTPRSNYGYTF. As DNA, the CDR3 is TGTGCCAGTACCCCCAGGAGCAACTATGGCTACACCTTC.

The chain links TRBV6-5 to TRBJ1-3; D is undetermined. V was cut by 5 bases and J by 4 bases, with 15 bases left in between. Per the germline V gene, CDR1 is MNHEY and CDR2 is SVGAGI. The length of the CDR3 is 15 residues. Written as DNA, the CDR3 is TGTGCCAGCAGTAAGAGTTGGGCCCGGGGAAACACCATATATTTT. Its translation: CASSKSWARGNTIYF.

CDR3 in DNA: TGCGCCAGCAGCCCCCGGTCTAGCGGGCTTACCGGGGAGCTGTTTTTT. Amino acid sequence: CASSPRSSGLTGELFF. This chain uses TRBV4-3 with TRBJ2-2; 8 positions agree with TRBD2. The V gene end was trimmed by 4 bases and the J gene end by 5 bases; junction bases not matched to a gene: 9. The CDR3 contains 16 residues. Per the germline V gene, CDR1 is LGHNA and CDR2 is YSLEER.

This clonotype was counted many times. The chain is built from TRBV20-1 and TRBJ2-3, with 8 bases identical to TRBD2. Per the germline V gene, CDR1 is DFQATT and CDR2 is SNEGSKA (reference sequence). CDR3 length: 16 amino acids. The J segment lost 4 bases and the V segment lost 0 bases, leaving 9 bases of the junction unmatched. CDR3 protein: CSARDWSGGVPDTQYF. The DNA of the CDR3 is TGCAGTGCTAGAGATTGGAGCGGGGGAGTTCCAGATACGCAGTATTTT.

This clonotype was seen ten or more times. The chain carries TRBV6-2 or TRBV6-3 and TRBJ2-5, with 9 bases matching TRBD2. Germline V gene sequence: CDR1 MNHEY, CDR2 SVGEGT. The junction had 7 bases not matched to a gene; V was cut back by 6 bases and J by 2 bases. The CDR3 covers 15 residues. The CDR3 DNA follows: TGTGCCAGCAGCCCTCATCTAGCGGGACAAGAGACCCAGTACTTC. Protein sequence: CASSPHLAGQETQYF.

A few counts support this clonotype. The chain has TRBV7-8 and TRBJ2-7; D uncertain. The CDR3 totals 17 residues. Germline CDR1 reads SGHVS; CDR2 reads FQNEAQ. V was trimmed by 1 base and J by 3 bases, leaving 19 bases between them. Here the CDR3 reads CASSLGLGFLVGYEQYF. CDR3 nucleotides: TGTGCCAGCAGCTTAGGTCTTGGCTTCTTAGTCGGCTACGAGCAGTACTTC. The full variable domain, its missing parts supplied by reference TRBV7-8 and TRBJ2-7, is GAGVSQSPRYKVAKRGQDVALRCDPISGHVSLFWYQQALGQGPEFLTYFQNEAQLDKSGLPSDRFFAERPEGSVSTLKIQRTQQEDSAVYLCASSLGLGFLVGYEQYFGPGTRLTVT.

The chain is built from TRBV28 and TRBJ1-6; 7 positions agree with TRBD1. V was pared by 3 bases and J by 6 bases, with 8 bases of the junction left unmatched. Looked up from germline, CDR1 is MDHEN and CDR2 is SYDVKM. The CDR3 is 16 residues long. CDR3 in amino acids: CASSFPQGTPNSPLHF. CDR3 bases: TGTGCCAGCAGTTTCCCACAGGGGACCCCTAATTCACCCCTCCACTTT.

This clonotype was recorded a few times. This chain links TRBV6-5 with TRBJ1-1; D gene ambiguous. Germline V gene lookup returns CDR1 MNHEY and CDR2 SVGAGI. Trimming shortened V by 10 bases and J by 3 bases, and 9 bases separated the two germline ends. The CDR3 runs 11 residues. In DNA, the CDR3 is TGTGCCACCTGCTCGTACACTGAAGCTTTCTTT. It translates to CATCSYTEAFF.

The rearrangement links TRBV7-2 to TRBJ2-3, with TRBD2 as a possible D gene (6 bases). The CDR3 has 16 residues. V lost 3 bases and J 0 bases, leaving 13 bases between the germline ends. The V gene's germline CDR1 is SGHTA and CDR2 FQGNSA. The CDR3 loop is CASSFRGRSSTDTQYF. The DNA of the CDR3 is TGTGCCAGCAGCTTCCGGGGGAGATCTAGCACAGATACGCAGTATTTT. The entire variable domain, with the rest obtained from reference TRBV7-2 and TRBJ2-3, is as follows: GAGVSQSPSNKVTEKGKDVELRCDPISGHTALYWYRQSLGQGLEFLIYFQGNSAPDKSGLPSDRFSAERTGGSVSTLTIQRTQQEDSAVYLCASSFRGRSSTDTQYFGPGTRLTVL.

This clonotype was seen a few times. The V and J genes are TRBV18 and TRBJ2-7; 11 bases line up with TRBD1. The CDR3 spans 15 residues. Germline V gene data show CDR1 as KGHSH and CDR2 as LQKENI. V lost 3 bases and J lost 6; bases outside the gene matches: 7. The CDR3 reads CASSPPGTGGREQYF. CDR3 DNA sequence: TGTGCCAGCTCACCGCCTGGGACAGGGGGTCGCGAGCAGTACTTC.

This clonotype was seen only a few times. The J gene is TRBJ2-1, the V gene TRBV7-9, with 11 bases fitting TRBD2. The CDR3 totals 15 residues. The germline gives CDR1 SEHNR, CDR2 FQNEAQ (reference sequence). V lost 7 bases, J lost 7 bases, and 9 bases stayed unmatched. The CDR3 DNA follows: TGTGCCAGCACCCGACTAGCGGGGCCACAGAATGAGCAGTTCTTC. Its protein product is CASTRLAGPQNEQFF.

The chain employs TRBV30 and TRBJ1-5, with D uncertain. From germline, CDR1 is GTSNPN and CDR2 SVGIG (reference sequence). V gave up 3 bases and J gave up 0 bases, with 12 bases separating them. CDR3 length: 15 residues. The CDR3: CAWRPSGGSNQPQHF. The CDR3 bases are TGTGCCTGGAGACCCTCGGGCGGTAGCAATCAGCCCCAGCATTTT.

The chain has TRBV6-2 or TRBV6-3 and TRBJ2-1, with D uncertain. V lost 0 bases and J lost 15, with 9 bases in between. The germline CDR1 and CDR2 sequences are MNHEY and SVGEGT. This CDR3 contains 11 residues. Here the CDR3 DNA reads TGTGCCAGCAGTTACTCGGGCCGGAGGTTCTTC. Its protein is CASSYSGRRFF.

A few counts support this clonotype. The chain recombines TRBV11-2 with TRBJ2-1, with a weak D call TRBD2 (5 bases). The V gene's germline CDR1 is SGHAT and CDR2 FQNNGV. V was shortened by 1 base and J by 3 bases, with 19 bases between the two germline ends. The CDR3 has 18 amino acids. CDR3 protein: CASSLGYEGRLHYNEQFF. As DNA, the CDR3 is TGTGCCAGCAGCTTAGGTTACGAGGGCAGGTTGCACTACAATGAGCAGTTCTTC. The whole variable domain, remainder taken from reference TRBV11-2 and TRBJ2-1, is EAGVAQSPRYKIIEKRQSVAFWCNPISGHATLYWYQQILGQGPKLLIQFQNNGVVDDSQLPKDRFSAERLKGVDSTLKIQPAKLEDSAVYLCASSLGYEGRLHYNEQFFGPGTRLTVL.

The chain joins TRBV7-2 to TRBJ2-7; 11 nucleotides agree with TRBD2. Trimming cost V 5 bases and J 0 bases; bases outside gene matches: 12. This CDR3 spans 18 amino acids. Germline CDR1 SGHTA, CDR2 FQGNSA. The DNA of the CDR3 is TGTGCCAGCAGCCGCCGTGGGCTAGCGGGAGGAACCTCCTACGAGCAGTACTTC. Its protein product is CASSRRGLAGGTSYEQYF.

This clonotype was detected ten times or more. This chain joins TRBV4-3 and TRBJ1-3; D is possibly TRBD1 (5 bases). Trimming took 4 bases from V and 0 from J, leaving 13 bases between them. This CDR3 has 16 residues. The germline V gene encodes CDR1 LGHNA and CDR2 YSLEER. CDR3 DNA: TGCGCCAGCAGCCGGGGGGTCGGATTCTCTGGAAACACCATATATTTT. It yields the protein CASSRGVGFSGNTIYF.

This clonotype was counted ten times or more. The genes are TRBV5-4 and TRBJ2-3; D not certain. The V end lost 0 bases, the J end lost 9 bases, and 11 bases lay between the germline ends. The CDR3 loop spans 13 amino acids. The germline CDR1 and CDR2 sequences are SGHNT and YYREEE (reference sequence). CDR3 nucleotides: TGTGCCAGCAGCTTGGTACCTGCCGAGACGCAGTATTTT. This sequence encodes CASSLVPAETQYF.